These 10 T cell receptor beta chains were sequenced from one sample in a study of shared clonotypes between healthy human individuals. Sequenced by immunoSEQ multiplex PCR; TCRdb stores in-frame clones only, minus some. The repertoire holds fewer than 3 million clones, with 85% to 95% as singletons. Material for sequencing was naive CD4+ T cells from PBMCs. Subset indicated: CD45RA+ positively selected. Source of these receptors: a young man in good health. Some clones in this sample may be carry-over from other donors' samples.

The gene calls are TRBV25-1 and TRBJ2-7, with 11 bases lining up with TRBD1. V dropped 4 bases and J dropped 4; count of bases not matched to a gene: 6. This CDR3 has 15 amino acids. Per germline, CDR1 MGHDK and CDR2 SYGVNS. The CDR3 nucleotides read TGTGCCAGCAGTGCCCCCGGGACAGGGGGGTACGAGCAGTACTTC. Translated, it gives CASSAPGTGGYEQYF.

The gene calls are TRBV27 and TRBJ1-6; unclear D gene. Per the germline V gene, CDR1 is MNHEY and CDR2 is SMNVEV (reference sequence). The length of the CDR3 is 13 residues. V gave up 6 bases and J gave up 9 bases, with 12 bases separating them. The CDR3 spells CASSQSLGSPLHF. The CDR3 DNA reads TGTGCCAGCAGCCAAAGTCTGGGTTCACCCCTCCACTTT.

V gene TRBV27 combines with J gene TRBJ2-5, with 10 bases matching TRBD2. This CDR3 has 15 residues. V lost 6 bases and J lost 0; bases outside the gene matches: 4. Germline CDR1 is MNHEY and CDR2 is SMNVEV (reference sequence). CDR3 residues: CASSGLAVYQETQYF. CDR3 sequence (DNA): TGTGCCAGCAGCGGACTAGCGGTGTACCAAGAGACCCAGTACTTC.

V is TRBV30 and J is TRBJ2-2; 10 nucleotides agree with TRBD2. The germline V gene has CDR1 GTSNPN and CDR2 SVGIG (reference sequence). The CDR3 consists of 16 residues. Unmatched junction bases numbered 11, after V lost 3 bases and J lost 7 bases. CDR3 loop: CAWSRLAGTRGGELFF. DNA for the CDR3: TGTGCCTGGAGCAGACTAGCGGGCACTCGGGGCGGGGAGCTGTTTTTT.

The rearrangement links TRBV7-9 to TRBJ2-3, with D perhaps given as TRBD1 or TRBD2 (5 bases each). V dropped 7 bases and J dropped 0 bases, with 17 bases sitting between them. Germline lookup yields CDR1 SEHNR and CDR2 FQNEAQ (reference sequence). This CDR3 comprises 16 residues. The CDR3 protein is CASTPPWDPSTDTQYF. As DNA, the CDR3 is TGTGCCAGCACCCCCCCCTGGGACCCTAGCACAGATACGCAGTATTTT.

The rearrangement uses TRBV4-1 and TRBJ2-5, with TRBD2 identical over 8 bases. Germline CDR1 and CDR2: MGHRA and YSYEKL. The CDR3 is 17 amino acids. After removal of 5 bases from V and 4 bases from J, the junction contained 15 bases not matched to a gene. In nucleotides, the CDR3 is TGCGCCAGCAGCTCGCCCGGGACTAGGTTAGGGGTAGAGACCCAGTACTTC. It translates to CASSSPGTRLGVETQYF.

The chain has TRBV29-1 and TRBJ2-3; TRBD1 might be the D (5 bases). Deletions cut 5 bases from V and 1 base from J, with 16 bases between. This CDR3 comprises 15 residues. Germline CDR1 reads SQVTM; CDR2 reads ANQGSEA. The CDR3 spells CSVQGSRAGTDTQYF. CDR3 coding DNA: TGCAGCGTTCAGGGATCCAGGGCAGGCACAGATACGCAGTATTTT.

CDR3 loop: CASSLLPGGNEQFF. As DNA, the CDR3 is TGTGCCAGCAGCTTGTTGCCAGGGGGCAATGAGCAGTTCTTC. V usage is TRBV5-5 and J usage is TRBJ2-1; TRBD1 aligns across 7 bases. Germline V gene sequence: CDR1 SGHKS, CDR2 YYEKEE (reference sequence). J was trimmed by 6 bases and V by 1 base; bases with no gene match: 4. The length of the CDR3 is 14 residues. The whole variable domain, filled in from reference TRBV5-5 and TRBJ2-1, reads DAGVTQSPTHLIKTRGQQVTLRCSPISGHKSVSWYQQVLGQGPQFIFQYYEKEERGRGNFPDRFSARQFPNYSSELNVNALLLGDSALYLCASSLLPGGNEQFFGPGTRLTVL.

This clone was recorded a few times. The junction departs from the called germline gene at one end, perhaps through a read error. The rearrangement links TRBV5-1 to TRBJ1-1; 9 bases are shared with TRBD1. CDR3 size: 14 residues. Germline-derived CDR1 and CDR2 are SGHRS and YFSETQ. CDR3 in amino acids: CASSSNQQGADHYF. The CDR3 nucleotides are TGCGCCAGCAGCTCCAATCAACAGGGGGCCGATCACTACTTT.

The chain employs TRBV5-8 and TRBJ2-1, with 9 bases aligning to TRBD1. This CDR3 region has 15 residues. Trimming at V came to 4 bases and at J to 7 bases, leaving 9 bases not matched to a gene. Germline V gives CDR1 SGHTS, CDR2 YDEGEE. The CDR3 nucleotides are TGTGCCAGCAGCGCGGGACAGGGTAATTTTAATGAGCAGTTCTTC. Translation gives CASSAGQGNFNEQFF.